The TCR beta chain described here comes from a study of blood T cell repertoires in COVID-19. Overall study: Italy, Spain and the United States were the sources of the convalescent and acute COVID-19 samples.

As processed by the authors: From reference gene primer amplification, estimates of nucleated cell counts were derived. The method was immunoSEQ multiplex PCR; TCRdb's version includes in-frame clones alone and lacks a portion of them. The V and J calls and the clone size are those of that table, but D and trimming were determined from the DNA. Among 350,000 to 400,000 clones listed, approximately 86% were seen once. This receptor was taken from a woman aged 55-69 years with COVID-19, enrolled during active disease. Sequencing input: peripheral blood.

CDR3 protein: CASSSDPSGGSYEQYF. Here the CDR3 DNA reads TGTGCCAGCAGCTCGGACCCTAGCGGGGGCTCCTACGAGCAGTACTTC. The chain has TRBV5-4 and TRBJ2-7, with 10 bases that match TRBD2. Germline values: CDR1 SGHNT, CDR2 YYREEE (reference sequence). The J segment lost 0 bases and the V segment lost 3 bases, leaving 6 bases of the junction unmatched. CDR3 length: 16 amino acids.